These T cell receptor beta chains were read from a single sample in a study of T cell responses to AZD1222 COVID-19 vaccine. TCRdb keeps only in-frame clones here, not all; method: immunoSEQ multiplex PCR. The sample holds 120,000 or so clones, roughly 90% seen once. This specimen consisted of peripheral blood, obtained on day 0 of AZD1222 vaccination. All receptors derive from an adult in good health. CDR3s leave out the opening cysteine and the closing phenylalanine or tryptophan.

TRBV3-1/TRBV3-2	TRBJ2-2	ASSPEQYTGELF
TRBV30	TRBJ2-3	AWSPQRESLY
TRBV5-1	TRBJ1-2	ASRPPTGGPIYGYT
TRBV3-1/TRBV3-2	TRBJ2-3	ASSETSGRPDTQY
TRBV27	TRBJ2-6	ASSLKPSGANVLT
TRBV5-1	TRBJ2-3	ASSLDRGRTDTQY
TRBV4-1	TRBJ1-1	ASSLIPGQRMNTEAF
TRBV5-5	TRBJ2-5	ASSLDRGSETQY
TRBV19	TRBJ2-2	ASSTGRLTGELF
TRBV13	TRBJ2-1	ASSPKSGRPYNEQF
TRBV6-5	TRBJ1-2	ASSLLGQGRAYT
TRBV21-1	TRBJ2-1	ASSKGVLWLASDNEQF
TRBV6-5	TRBJ1-2	ASSNRGGGYGYT
TRBV5-1	TRBJ2-7	ASSLSQTGSYEQY
TRBV19	TRBJ2-1	ASSIEGDIDNEQF
TRBV7-9	TRBJ2-7	ASSHPPTGLGEQY
TRBV7-9	TRBJ2-3	ASSLGGRDTDTQY
TRBV7-9	TRBJ1-1	ASSLVAVNTEAF
TRBV5-1	TRBJ1-4	ASSFGGSGDLF
TRBV7-8	TRBJ2-2	ASSSLRGGTGELF
TRBV14	TRBJ1-1	ASSQDLDMADTEAF
TRBV27	TRBJ1-4	ASSSGRWGKLF
TRBV18	TRBJ1-3	ASSPGMLGGGNTIY
TRBV14	TRBJ2-5	ASSQAPPLGRPQY
TRBV2	TRBJ2-2	ASRTQGGSTGELF
TRBV7-8	TRBJ2-4	ASSLVANKNIQY
TRBV19	TRBJ1-4	ASSDSGSLNEKLF
TRBV10-1	TRBJ1-1	ASSEPTGNTEAF
TRBV2	TRBJ2-3	ASTWTSGSSLPDTQY
TRBV12-3/TRBV12-4	TRBJ2-7	ASTLGSSYEQY
TRBV2	TRBJ2-1	ASSVGLAGYNEQF
TRBV13	TRBJ1-2	ASSLGYGYT
TRBV3-1/TRBV3-2	TRBJ1-4	ASSQTGQGRGEKLF
TRBV5-6	TRBJ1-2	ASTIQGTGGYT
TRBV27	TRBJ2-1	ASSFSNSPQF
TRBV5-1	TRBJ2-3	ASSLGLAGADTQY
TRBV29-1	TRBJ1-4	SVRHRGLGEKLF
TRBV18	TRBJ1-6	ASSPQGQGHSPLH
TRBV3-1/TRBV3-2	TRBJ2-1	ASSQAVAGVNNEQF
TRBV3-1/TRBV3-2	TRBJ1-3	ASSPRQGFSGNTIY
TRBV21-1	TRBJ2-7	ASSKAEDRDHEQY
TRBV2	TRBJ2-1	ASSVSAGGEQF
TRBV10-3	TRBJ2-7	ATATAPNPYEQY
TRBV9	TRBJ2-2	ASSDGGVTGELF